The sequence of this TCR beta chain was determined in a study of ipilimumab plus nivolumab after autologous stem cell transplantation. Turning to the study itself: Typical patient got 5 or 6 ipilimumab doses and about eight nivolumab doses (median).

This table comes from immunoSEQ multiplex PCR, and its TCRdb copy is limited to in-frame clones, with some not included. This table has about 40,000 clones, about 92% appearing once. The CDR3 is 13 amino acids. In germline, CDR1 is MNHEY, CDR2 SVGAGI. The V and J ends lost 7 bases and 9 bases respectively, with 19 bases between them. Patients received nivolumab 3 mg/kg at weeks 1, 4, 7, 10, then fortnightly to week 26. This TCR came from a male donor with multiple myeloma. The V gene is TRBV6-5, the J gene TRBJ2-7; no definite D call. The input for sequencing was PBMCs, taken in a trial of ipilimumab plus nivolumab as post-transplant consolidation. CDR3 DNA: TGTGCCAGCACTCCCGGGCTGGGTCTTGCGCAGTACTTC. Translation gives CASTPGLGLAQYF.